What follows are 17 T cell receptor beta chains derived from one specimen sequenced in a study of blood T cell repertoires in COVID-19. Some clones are missing from TCRdb's copy, which holds only in-frame ones; the method was immunoSEQ multiplex PCR. The data contain some 230,000 clones, about 88% of them singletons. Sequencing input: peripheral blood. The receptor set was obtained from a woman in her forties or fifties with COVID-19, enrolled during active disease.

The chain links TRBV6-4 to TRBJ2-3, with D possibly matching TRBD1 (5 bases). The V end was cut by 2 bases, the J end by 1 base, with 7 bases between. CDR3 length: 14 amino acids. Germline loops: CDR1 MRHNA, CDR2 SNTAGT. CDR3 protein: CASSDEGGTDTQYF. Here the CDR3 DNA reads TGTGCCAGCAGTGACGAAGGGGGCACAGATACGCAGTATTTT.

This sequence joins TRBV19 and TRBJ2-7, with D perhaps matching TRBD1 (6 bases). Germline values: CDR1 LNHDA, CDR2 SQIVND (reference sequence). The CDR3 sequence is 14 residues long. V was shortened by 4 bases and J by 3 bases, with 13 bases between the two germline ends. For the CDR3, the DNA is TGTGCCAGTAGTAGGGAAGACAGGAGCTACGAGCAGTACTTC. This translates into CASSREDRSYEQYF.

V usage is TRBV7-2 and J usage is TRBJ2-3; 11 bases line up with TRBD2. The CDR3 length is 18 residues. V dropped 4 bases and J dropped 2; count of bases not matched to a gene: 11. Looked up from germline, CDR1 is SGHTA and CDR2 is FQGNSA. For the CDR3, the DNA is TGTGCCAGCAGCTCCCCTAGCGGGGGGCCTACTCTCACAGATACGCAGTATTTT. This gives the protein CASSSPSGGPTLTDTQYF.

This clone has only a few counts. The chain carries TRBV7-6 and TRBJ2-3, with 11 bases lining up with TRBD2. This CDR3 is 20 amino acids long. Per the germline V gene, CDR1 is SGHVS and CDR2 is FNYEAQ. After removal of 4 bases from V and 2 bases from J, the junction contained 17 bases not matched to a gene. CDR3 sequence (DNA): TGTGCCAGCAGCTCCCGCTCTTCACTAGCGGGGGTCTCCTTCACAGATACGCAGTATTTT. Translation gives CASSSRSSLAGVSFTDTQYF.

The chain is built from TRBV14 and TRBJ2-1, with TRBD2 identical over 9 bases. Germline trimming cut 1 base from V and 3 bases from J; bases unmatched to any gene: 4. The germline V gene has CDR1 SGHDN and CDR2 FVKESK. The CDR3 spans 16 residues. CDR3 in DNA: TGTGCCAGCAGCCAAGCAAGCGGGGGGTACTACAATGAGCAGTTCTTC. It translates to CASSQASGGYYNEQFF.

V gene TRBV12-3 or TRBV12-4 combines with J gene TRBJ2-5; maybe TRBD2 (5 bases). The CDR3 length is 13 residues. V lost 10 bases and J lost 1, with 13 bases in between. CDR3 in DNA: TGTGCCAACTCACGGGGATCCCAAGAGACCCAGTACTTC. Its translation is CANSRGSQETQYF.

On this clone itself: A much larger clone lies a single base off, so this may be a read error. At the DNA level, this CDR3 is encoded by other sequences in the same sample as well. The V and J genes are TRBV7-9 and TRBJ1-3; D possibly corresponds to TRBD1 (6 bases). The germline V gene has CDR1 SEHNR and CDR2 FQNEAQ (reference sequence). The V end lost 5 bases, the J end lost 8 bases, and 19 bases lay between the germline ends. The CDR3 has 15 residues. CDR3 region: CASSESGTRGYTIYF. The CDR3 DNA reads as TGTGCCAGCAGCGAGAGTGGGACAAGAGGGTACACCATATATTTT.

The chain recombines TRBV4-1 with TRBJ1-2; D ambiguous. Germline values: CDR1 MGHRA, CDR2 YSYEKL. This CDR3 spans 16 amino acids. Trimming took off 0 bases at V and 2 bases at J, with 13 bases between the two ends. CDR3 sequence reads: CASSQESRVSNYGYTF. CDR3 DNA sequence: TGCGCCAGCAGCCAAGAGTCACGGGTTAGCAACTATGGCTACACCTTC.

V is TRBV14 and J is TRBJ2-2; 11 positions agree with TRBD2. This CDR3 contains 18 residues. The ends lost 0 bases at V and 2 bases at J; junction bases unmatched: 5. Germline V gives CDR1 SGHDN, CDR2 FVKESK. In DNA form, the CDR3 reads TGTGCCAGCAGCCAAGATCCCCTAGCGGGAGGAAACACCGGGGAGCTGTTTTTT. It is translated as CASSQDPLAGGNTGELFF.

DNA of the CDR3: TGCGCCAGCAGCTTGGCTGGGACAGGGCCTGAAGCTTTCTTT. Amino acids: CASSLAGTGPEAFF. The chain carries TRBV5-1 and TRBJ1-1; 9 positions match TRBD1. Trimming removed 0 bases from V and 6 bases from J; junction bases left unmatched: 3. CDR1 and CDR2 from the germline V gene are SGHRS and YFSETQ. This CDR3 contains 14 residues.

V gene TRBV3-1 (or the pseudogene TRBV3-2) combines with J gene TRBJ2-1, with D unclear. Trimming left V 7 bases short and J 0 bases short, with 13 bases between. Per germline, CDR1 LGHDT and CDR2 YNNKEL (reference sequence). The CDR3 covers 15 residues. The DNA for the CDR3 is TGTGCCAGCACGGCCTTGAACAGCTCCTACAATGAGCAGTTCTTC. Translation gives CASTALNSSYNEQFF.

This chain links TRBV28 with TRBJ2-7; no definite D call. CDR3 size: 12 residues. Germline V lookup: CDR1 MDHEN, CDR2 SYDVKM. The V end lost 3 bases, the J end lost 2 bases, and 5 bases lay between the germline ends. CDR3 coding DNA: TGTGCCAGCAGTTTTCTAACCTACGAGCAGTACTTC. Protein: CASSFLTYEQYF.

The V and J genes are TRBV7-2 and TRBJ1-5; D remains ambiguous. This CDR3 is 15 amino acids long. Trimming removed 1 base from V and 0 bases from J, with 7 bases in between. Germline V lookup: CDR1 SGHTA, CDR2 FQGNSA. The CDR3 bases are TGTGCCAGCAGCTTAGAACAGACTAGCAATCAGCCCCAGCATTTT. Residues: CASSLEQTSNQPQHF.

The table lists this clone with a few counts. This chain connects TRBV5-5 to TRBJ1-4; 8 bases align to TRBD1. The germline CDR1 and CDR2 sequences are SGHKS and YYEKEE (reference sequence). The CDR3 totals 13 residues. With 5 bases clipped from V and 7 bases from J, the junction kept 4 bases outside the gene matches. CDR3 sequence (DNA): TGTGCCAGCAGAAGACAGGGGCGTGAAAAACTGTTTTTT. Encoded protein: CASRRQGREKLFF.

The genes are TRBV6-1 and TRBJ2-4; tentative D call: TRBD1 (5 bases). V lost 3 bases and J 7 bases, leaving 10 bases between the germline ends. This CDR3 comprises 13 residues. Per germline, CDR1 MNHNS and CDR2 SASEGT. The DNA for the CDR3 is TGTGCCAGCAGTGATCTGACAGCTAACATTCAGTACTTC. Its protein is CASSDLTANIQYF.

This clone was seen only a few times. This chain links TRBV25-1 with TRBJ1-1; 8 bases line up with TRBD1. V shed 3 bases, J shed 6 bases, and the junction held 12 bases outside the gene matches. This CDR3 is 16 amino acids long. From germline, CDR1 is MGHDK and CDR2 SYGVNS. DNA for the CDR3: TGTGCCAGCAGTGACCCGTCTCGGACAGGGACCCCTGAAGCTTTCTTT. Residues: CASSDPSRTGTPEAFF.

J is TRBJ2-7 and V is TRBV28, with D possibly matching TRBD2 (6 bases). Trimming took 6 bases from V and 4 from J, leaving 13 bases between them. The germline V gene encodes CDR1 MDHEN and CDR2 SYDVKM. This CDR3 comprises 13 residues. The CDR3 DNA reads as TGTGCCAGCAGCCTCACGGGGGATTACGAGCAGTACTTC. Translation gives CASSLTGDYEQYF.